These 27 T cell receptor beta chains originate from one sample sequenced in a study of T cell responses to AZD1222 COVID-19 vaccine. Sequenced by immunoSEQ multiplex PCR; TCRdb stores in-frame clones only, minus some. The table has 210,000 or so clones, roughly 94% seen once. Sequencing was performed on peripheral blood, taken 28 days after the second dose of the MenACWY control vaccine. The receptors shown here come from an adult who received the MenACWY meningococcal vaccine as a control.

The chain couples TRBV5-1 to TRBJ2-3; D uncertain. Germline V gene data show CDR1 as SGHRS and CDR2 as YFSETQ. V lost 4 bases to trimming and J lost 6 bases, with 15 bases between them. The CDR3 length is 14 residues. CDR3 residues: CASSPGELRDTQYF. The CDR3 nucleotides read TGCGCCAGCAGCCCAGGTGAACTACGGGATACGCAGTATTTT. Full variable domain (remainder filled in from reference TRBV5-1 and TRBJ2-3): KAGVTQTPRYLIKTRGQQVTLSCSPISGHRSVSWYQQTPGQGLQFLFEYFSETQRNKGNFPGRFSGRQFSNSRSEMNVSTLELGDSALYLCASSPGELRDTQYFGPGTRLTVL.

Only a few counts were recorded for this clone. This chain's CDR3 is CASSEVEWGQGTYEQYF. The CDR3 nucleotides are TGTGCCAGCAGTGAAGTGGAATGGGGACAGGGAACCTACGAGCAGTACTTC. The chain joins TRBV6-1 to TRBJ2-7; 9 bases line up with TRBD1. This CDR3 spans 17 amino acids. Germline loops: CDR1 MNHNS, CDR2 SASEGT. The trim removed 1 base at V and 2 bases at J, leaving 9 bases unmatched.

The chain couples TRBV7-2 to TRBJ2-1, with no clear D. V was trimmed by 1 base and J by 2 bases, leaving 9 bases between them. CDR1 and CDR2 from the germline V gene are SGHTA and FQGNSA. The CDR3 runs to 15 residues. The CDR3 sequence is CASSLGWGPYNEQFF. Here the CDR3 DNA reads TGTGCCAGCAGCTTAGGGTGGGGTCCCTACAATGAGCAGTTCTTC. Variable domain in full (rest from reference TRBV7-2 and TRBJ2-1): GAGVSQSPSNKVTEKGKDVELRCDPISGHTALYWYRQSLGQGLEFLIYFQGNSAPDKSGLPSDRFSAERTGGSVSTLTIQRTQQEDSAVYLCASSLGWGPYNEQFFGPGTRLTVL.

The CDR3 region has the DNA TGTGCCAGCAGCGTAAATCCCGGCTATGGTGAGCAGTTCTTC. The encoded protein is CASSVNPGYGEQFF. V usage is TRBV9 and J usage is TRBJ2-1; D is undetermined. The CDR3 is 14 residues long. V lost 1 base and J 9 bases, leaving 14 bases between the germline ends. Germline values: CDR1 SGDLS, CDR2 YYNGEE.

This clone has a handful of counts. The chain combines TRBV3-1 (or the pseudogene TRBV3-2) with TRBJ2-7; 7 bases align to TRBD1. Trimming cost V 3 bases and J 3 bases; bases outside gene matches: 8. The CDR3 totals 15 residues. Germline CDR1 reads LGHDT; CDR2 reads YNNKEL (reference sequence). The CDR3 spells CASSHVGQGDYEQYF. As DNA, the CDR3 is TGTGCCAGCAGCCACGTCGGTCAGGGGGACTACGAGCAGTACTTC.

The V and J genes are TRBV27 and TRBJ1-2, with unresolved D. The ends were cut back, 0 bases at V and 5 bases at J, with 7 bases in the middle. The CDR3 is 13 residues long. Per germline, CDR1 MNHEY and CDR2 SMNVEV (reference sequence). Here the CDR3 reads CASSLSILYGYTF. DNA of the CDR3: TGTGCCAGCAGTTTATCGATATTATATGGCTACACCTTC.

The chain uses TRBV29-1 and TRBJ2-1, with a possible D match to TRBD2 (6 bases). Trimming shortened V by 7 bases and J by 0 bases, and 10 bases separated the two germline ends. The CDR3 contains 13 residues. Germline V gene sequence: CDR1 SQVTM, CDR2 ANQGSEA. CDR3 region: CSARRGSYNEQFF. In DNA form, the CDR3 reads TGCAGCGCTCGGAGGGGCTCCTACAATGAGCAGTTCTTC.

V is TRBV20-1 and J is TRBJ2-7; TRBD2 matches 12 bases. J lost 2 bases, V lost 3 bases, and 5 bases had no gene match. The CDR3 totals 15 residues. Per the germline V gene, CDR1 is DFQATT and CDR2 is SNEGSKA (reference sequence). CDR3 in amino acids: CSASGLAGGPYEQYF. DNA for the CDR3: TGCAGTGCTAGTGGCCTAGCGGGAGGGCCCTACGAGCAGTACTTC.

The chain carries TRBV7-9 and TRBJ1-4; D may be TRBD1 (6 bases). The CDR3 loop spans 14 amino acids. Germline loops: CDR1 SEHNR, CDR2 FQNEAQ (reference sequence). The ends were cut back, 3 bases at V and 7 bases at J, with 12 bases in the middle. The CDR3 here is CASSFGGSGEKLFF. As DNA, the CDR3 is TGTGCCAGCAGCTTCGGGGGCTCAGGTGAAAAACTGTTTTTT.

This clone showed up just a few times. The gene calls are TRBV28 and TRBJ1-1, with D perhaps matching TRBD1 (6 bases). Trimming stripped 6 bases from V and 0 bases from J, with 14 bases between. Germline V CDR1 and CDR2: MDHEN, SYDVKM. CDR3 length: 15 residues. The CDR3 DNA follows: TGTGCCAGCAGGCGGACAGACTTCTTGAACACTGAAGCTTTCTTT. Translating it yields CASRRTDFLNTEAFF.

This rearrangement joins TRBV5-1 to TRBJ1-2; D is unresolved. Per the germline V gene, CDR1 is SGHRS and CDR2 is YFSETQ. Trimming took off 0 bases at V and 7 bases at J, with 10 bases between the two ends. The CDR3 length is 13 residues. The CDR3 DNA follows: TGCGCCAGCAGCTTGGGGGAAGTCGGTGGCTACACCTTC. It specifies CASSLGEVGGYTF. The full variable domain, with the rest looked up from reference TRBV5-1 and TRBJ1-2, is KAGVTQTPRYLIKTRGQQVTLSCSPISGHRSVSWYQQTPGQGLQFLFEYFSETQRNKGNFPGRFSGRQFSNSRSEMNVSTLELGDSALYLCASSLGEVGGYTFGSGTRLTVV.

This chain connects TRBV19 to TRBJ1-2; possibly TRBD1 for D (5 bases). Trimming removed 3 bases from V and 4 bases from J, with 21 bases in between. The CDR3 extends over 17 amino acids. Germline V gives CDR1 LNHDA, CDR2 SQIVND (reference sequence). In DNA, the CDR3 is TGTGCCAGTAGTATTCGAGTCGTCAGGAGTGGGGGCTATGGCTACACCTTC. Residues: CASSIRVVRSGGYGYTF.

This clone was counted only a few times. The gene calls are TRBV7-9 and TRBJ2-7; possibly TRBD2 for D (5 bases). From germline, CDR1 is SEHNR and CDR2 FQNEAQ (reference sequence). CDR3 length equals 13 residues. The V and J ends lost 3 bases and 2 bases respectively, with 8 bases between them. The DNA of the CDR3 is TGTGCCAGCAGCTTGGACGGGACCTACGAGCAGTACTTC. Protein product: CASSLDGTYEQYF.

This clone came up once. The chain combines TRBV2 with TRBJ2-7; 9 bases fit TRBD2. Trimming at V came to 1 base and at J to 2 bases, leaving 3 bases not matched to a gene. CDR3 size: 15 residues. Germline loops: CDR1 SNHLY, CDR2 FYNNEI. The CDR3 bases are TGTGCCAGCAGTGAAGGGTCTAGCGGGGCCTACGAGCAGTACTTC. Protein product: CASSEGSSGAYEQYF.

The V call is TRBV3-1 (or the pseudogene TRBV3-2), the J call TRBJ1-5; D may be TRBD1 (6 bases). Germline CDR1 LGHDT, CDR2 YNNKEL (reference sequence). Trimming shortened V by 0 bases and J by 4 bases, and 10 bases separated the two germline ends. CDR3 length equals 15 residues. CDR3 DNA sequence: TGTGCCAGCAGCCAAGATAGGACAGCGAATCAGCCCCAGCATTTT. Amino acid sequence: CASSQDRTANQPQHF.

This chain uses TRBV18 with TRBJ2-5; D is possibly TRBD1 (7 bases). Germline loops: CDR1 KGHSH, CDR2 LQKENI. The V and J ends lost 4 bases and 4 bases respectively, with 10 bases between them. The CDR3 covers 13 residues. Here the CDR3 DNA reads TGTGCCAGCTCACGACAGGGAGGAGAGACCCAGTACTTC. Translating it yields CASSRQGGETQYF.

This chain joins TRBV6-2 or TRBV6-3 and TRBJ1-5; D call uncertain. Trimming took 6 bases from V and 2 from J, leaving 8 bases between them. The V gene's germline CDR1 is MNHEY and CDR2 SVGEGT. The CDR3 is 13 residues long. The DNA of the CDR3 is TGTGCCAGCAGCACCGTTGGCAATCAGCCCCAGCATTTT. Protein sequence: CASSTVGNQPQHF.

This clone was recorded at least ten times. The gene calls are TRBV27 and TRBJ2-7; TRBD2 matches 11 bases. This CDR3 comprises 18 residues. V lost 2 bases to trimming and J lost 3 bases; unmatched junction nucleotides: 12. In germline, CDR1 is MNHEY, CDR2 SMNVEV (reference sequence). CDR3 DNA: TGTGCCAGCAGTTTACTAGCGGGGGGTCTTTCAACCGTCTACGAGCAGTACTTC. Translated: CASSLLAGGLSTVYEQYF.

The chain has TRBV6-2 or TRBV6-3 and TRBJ1-5; TRBD1 matches 7 bases. Losses at the gene ends were 5 bases for V and 5 bases for J; bases not matched to a gene: 3. The germline CDR1 and CDR2 sequences are MNHEY and SVGEGT. The CDR3 spans 13 residues. The CDR3 spells CASSLQGHQPQHF. The CDR3 DNA is TGTGCCAGCAGTCTACAGGGGCATCAGCCCCAGCATTTT.

This clone was seen once. A read error may produce the germline difference seen at one junction end. This chain uses TRBV6-5 with TRBJ2-3, with D possibly matching TRBD2 (5 bases). This CDR3 region has 14 residues. Germline lookup yields CDR1 MNHEY and CDR2 SVGAGI. The CDR3 region has the DNA TGTGCCAGCAGATTTTCTGAGGGCACGGATACGCAGTATTTT. Protein sequence: CASRFSEGTDTQYF.

The V call is TRBV4-1, the J call TRBJ2-7, with TRBD2 identical over 7 bases. V lost 5 bases, J lost 2 bases, and 12 bases stayed unmatched. Per germline, CDR1 MGHRA and CDR2 YSYEKL. This CDR3 comprises 16 residues. The CDR3 here is CASSKASGHRTYEQYF. In nucleotides, the CDR3 is TGCGCCAGCAGCAAAGCTAGCGGCCACAGAACCTACGAGCAGTACTTC.

This chain uses TRBV9 with TRBJ1-1; 10 bases are shared with TRBD1. CDR1 and CDR2 from the germline V gene are SGDLS and YYNGEE. The V and J ends lost 3 bases and 1 base, in that order; junction bases with no gene match: 3. CDR3 length: 15 residues. CDR3 sequence: CASSAGTGANTEAFF. DNA for the CDR3: TGTGCCAGCAGCGCCGGGACAGGGGCGAACACTGAAGCTTTCTTT.

The chain links TRBV11-2 to TRBJ1-1, with TRBD1 matching 7 bases. CDR1 and CDR2 from the germline V gene are SGHAT and FQNNGV. Losses at the gene ends were 5 bases for V and 2 bases for J; bases not matched to a gene: 5. The CDR3 length is 14 residues. In nucleotides, the CDR3 is TGTGCCAGCAGCGGGGACAGCCTAAACACTGAAGCTTTCTTT. Translated, it gives CASSGDSLNTEAFF.

The chain recombines TRBV6-5 with TRBJ1-5; tentative D call: TRBD1 (5 bases). The CDR3 covers 11 residues. The germline CDR1 and CDR2 sequences are MNHEY and SVGAGI. The V and J ends lost 6 bases and 5 bases respectively, with 5 bases between them. The CDR3 spells CASRGDQPQHF. The CDR3 DNA follows: TGTGCCAGCAGGGGGGATCAGCCCCAGCATTTT.

The genes are TRBV27 and TRBJ2-7; a weak D match, TRBD2 (7 bases). The CDR3 runs to 14 residues. The germline V gene encodes CDR1 MNHEY and CDR2 SMNVEV (reference sequence). V dropped 5 bases and J dropped 2 bases, with 13 bases sitting between them. The CDR3 bases are TGTGCCAGCAGTCTACAGGGAGGGCCCTACGAGCAGTACTTC. It codes for CASSLQGGPYEQYF.

The gene calls are TRBV29-1 and TRBJ1-5; no clear D gene. The length of the CDR3 is 12 residues. Germline V CDR1 and CDR2: SQVTM, ANQGSEA. Trimming took 4 bases from V and 4 from J, leaving 8 bases between them. CDR3 protein: CSVGVGNQPQHF. The CDR3 DNA sequence: TGCAGCGTTGGGGTGGGGAATCAGCCCCAGCATTTT.

A single count supports this clone. CDR3 DNA: TGTGCCAGCAGGCCCCTTGGGGGGGCCGGTCAGCCCCAGCATTTT. As protein: CASRPLGGAGQPQHF. This chain links TRBV6-5 with TRBJ1-5, with D possibly being TRBD1 (6 bases). Germline V gene sequence: CDR1 MNHEY, CDR2 SVGAGI. The V end was cut by 6 bases, the J end by 6 bases, with 18 bases between. The CDR3 runs 15 residues.